This note documents a single TCR beta chain sequence. What it binds is unknown. V lost 5 bases to trimming and J lost 0 bases, with 12 bases between them. The germline V gene has CDR1 SNHLY and CDR2 FYNNEI. The CDR3 is 15 residues long. This sample stems from a study of shared clonotypes between healthy human individuals. The study's findings and limits: Sequencing depth was predicted to influence how clonotypes are shared among donors.

Profiled with immunoSEQ multiplex PCR; TCRdb holds only in-frame clones, not every one. The sample has a few million clones; roughly 92% are singletons. Input material: naive CD4+ T cells sorted from blood. The subset is: CD45RA+ positively selected. The chain employs TRBV2 and TRBJ2-3; D perhaps matches TRBD2 (5 bases). The receptor was derived from a man between 18 and 29 years old in good health. CDR3 amino acids: CASSRTWESTDTQYF. CDR3 DNA sequence: TGTGCCAGCAGTCGGACTTGGGAGAGCACAGATACGCAGTATTTT.